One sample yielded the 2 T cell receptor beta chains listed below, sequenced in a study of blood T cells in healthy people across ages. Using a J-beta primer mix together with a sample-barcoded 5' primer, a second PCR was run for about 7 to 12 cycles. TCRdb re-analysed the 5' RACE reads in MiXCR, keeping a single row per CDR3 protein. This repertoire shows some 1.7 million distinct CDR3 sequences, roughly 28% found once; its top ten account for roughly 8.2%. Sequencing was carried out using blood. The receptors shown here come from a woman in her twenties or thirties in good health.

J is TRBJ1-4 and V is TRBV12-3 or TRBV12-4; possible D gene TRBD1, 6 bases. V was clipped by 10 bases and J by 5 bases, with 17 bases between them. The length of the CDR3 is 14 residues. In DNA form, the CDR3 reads TGTGCCACCACGGGGGGCAGCGCAAATGAAAAACTGTTTTTT. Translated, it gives CATTGGSANEKLFF.

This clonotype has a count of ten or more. CDR3 amino acids: CASSLDRMKQFF. DNA for the CDR3: TGTGCCAGCAGTCTGGACAGGATGAAGCAGTTCTTC. V usage is TRBV6-6 and J usage is TRBJ2-1, with 7 bases fitting TRBD1. The V segment lost 5 bases and the J segment 11 bases; nucleotides outside the gene matches: 6. CDR1 is MNHNY, CDR2 SVGAGI, per germline (reference sequence). This CDR3 has 12 amino acids.